Sequencing of this T cell receptor beta chain was carried out in a study of cytomegalovirus exposure and HLA in healthy donors. Study information: Out of 350 to 400 genotyped donors, less than 90% belonged to the Caucasian-associated ancestry cluster.

Vbeta (60) and Jbeta (13) primers were used in the PCR. Repertoires were generated with immunoSEQ multiplex PCR, while TCRdb's copy carries only in-frame clones and drops some. The sample includes roughly 140,000 clones, roughly 77% of them seen just once. Sequenced material: PBMCs. This clonotype originated in a human donor in good health.

CDR3 region: CASSTTTGTGELFF. In DNA form, the CDR3 reads TGTGCCAGCTCCACAACGACAGGCACCGGGGAGCTGTTTTTT. The V gene is TRBV18, the J gene TRBJ2-2; TRBD1 might be the D (6 bases). Germline loops: CDR1 KGHSH, CDR2 LQKENI. The CDR3 has 14 residues. Between the trimmed V and J ends, which lost 6 bases and 4 bases, there was a span of 12 bases. The whole variable domain, filled in from reference TRBV18 and TRBJ2-2, reads NAGVMQNPRHLVRRRGQEARLRCSPMKGHSHVYWYRQLPEEGLKFMVYLQKENIIDESGMPKERFSAEFPKEGPSILRIQQVVRGDSAAYFCASSTTTGTGELFFGEGSRLTVL.